This T cell receptor (beta chain) is from a study of blood T cell repertoires in COVID-19. Across the whole study: The samples span acute and convalescent COVID-19 from the United States, Italy and Spain. In each case, the material was cDNA or gDNA derived from T cells, B-cell-depleted T cells, or PBMCs.

Measured with immunoSEQ multiplex PCR; TCRdb has only the in-frame clones, and not every one. The data hold 300,000 to 450,000 clones, with more than 65% observed a single time. In germline, CDR1 is SGHVS, CDR2 FNYEAQ. The CDR3 spans 15 residues. The J segment lost 5 bases and the V segment lost 5 bases, leaving 9 bases of the junction unmatched. This clone was seen once. The rearrangement joins TRBV7-6 to TRBJ2-5; TRBD1 matches 9 bases. The sequenced sample was peripheral blood. This clonotype originated in a human donor with acute or convalescent COVID-19. The donor label of this sample is uncertain. CDR3 sequence reads: CASSIPGTGKETQYF. Written as DNA, the CDR3 is TGTGCCAGCAGCATCCCCGGGACAGGGAAGGAGACCCAGTACTTC. The complete variable domain, with remaining parts taken from reference TRBV7-6 and TRBJ2-5, reads GAGVSQSPRYKVTKRGQDVALRCDPISGHVSLYWYRQALGQGPEFLTYFNYEAQQDKSGLPNDRFSAERPEGSISTLTIQRTEQRDSAMYRCASSIPGTGKETQYFGPGTRLLVL.